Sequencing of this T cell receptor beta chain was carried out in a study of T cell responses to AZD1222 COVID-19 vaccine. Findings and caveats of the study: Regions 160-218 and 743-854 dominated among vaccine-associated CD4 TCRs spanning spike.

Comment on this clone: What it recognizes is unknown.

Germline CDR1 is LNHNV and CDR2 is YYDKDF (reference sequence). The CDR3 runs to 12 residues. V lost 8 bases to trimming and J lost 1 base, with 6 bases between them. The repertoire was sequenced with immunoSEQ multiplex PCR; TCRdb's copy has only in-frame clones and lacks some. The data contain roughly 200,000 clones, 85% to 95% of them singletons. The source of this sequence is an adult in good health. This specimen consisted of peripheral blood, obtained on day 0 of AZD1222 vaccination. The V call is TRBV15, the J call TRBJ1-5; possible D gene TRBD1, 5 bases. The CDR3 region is CATRDSNQPQHF. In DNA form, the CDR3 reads TGTGCCACCCGGGACAGCAATCAGCCCCAGCATTTT.